What follows are 21 T cell receptor beta chains derived from one specimen sequenced in a study of blood T cell repertoires in COVID-19. Produced via immunoSEQ multiplex PCR; TCRdb's table is partial and in-frame only. The data contain over 100,000 clones, around 80% of them singletons. The sequenced sample was peripheral blood. The receptors here all came from a human donor in a cohort sampled during active or convalescent COVID-19.

This chain uses TRBV19 with TRBJ1-2; 7 bases agree with TRBD1. The germline V gene encodes CDR1 LNHDA and CDR2 SQIVND (reference sequence). V dropped 7 bases and J dropped 6; count of bases not matched to a gene: 8. The CDR3 spans 13 residues. The CDR3 reads CASTNRGRNGYTF. The CDR3 bases are TGTGCCAGTACCAACAGGGGAAGGAATGGCTACACCTTC. Full variable domain (rest looked up from reference TRBV19 and TRBJ1-2): DGGITQSPKYLFRKEGQNVTLSCEQNLNHDAMYWYRQDPGQGLRLIYYSQIVNDFQKGDIAEGYSVSREKKESFPLTVTSAQKNPTAFYLCASTNRGRNGYTFGSGTRLTVV.

V gene TRBV15 combines with J gene TRBJ2-2; TRBD1 matches 8 bases. This CDR3 is built from 15 residues. Germline V gene sequence: CDR1 LNHNV, CDR2 YYDKDF (reference sequence). V was clipped by 5 bases and J by 6 bases; unmatched bases: 8. The CDR3 DNA reads TGTGCCACCAGCTCTTGGACAGGGCTGGCCGGGGAGCTGTTTTTT. The encoded protein is CATSSWTGLAGELFF.

The rearrangement joins TRBV11-2 to TRBJ1-1; D ambiguous. The CDR3 has 15 amino acids. The germline V gene has CDR1 SGHAT and CDR2 FQNNGV. The V gene lost 5 bases and the J gene lost 1 base, with 14 bases spanning the gap. The CDR3 region has the DNA TGTGCCAGCAGCCCCGTAAATCAGGCGAACACTGAAGCTTTCTTT. Amino acid sequence: CASSPVNQANTEAFF. Based on the CDR3 plus reference TRBV11-2 and TRBJ1-1, the full variable domain is EAGVAQSPRYKIIEKRQSVAFWCNPISGHATLYWYQQILGQGPKLLIQFQNNGVVDDSQLPKDRFSAERLKGVDSTLKIQPAKLEDSAVYLCASSPVNQANTEAFFGQGTRLTVV.

The rearrangement links TRBV20-1 to TRBJ2-4, with 10 bases aligning to TRBD1. Germline CDR1 reads DFQATT; CDR2 reads SNEGSKA (reference sequence). V shed 3 bases, J shed 2 bases, and the junction held 4 bases outside the gene matches. The CDR3 runs 15 residues. The CDR3, as DNA: TGCAGTGCTAGTAGGGACAGGGGTTCCAAAAACATTCAGTACTTC. Its protein product is CSASRDRGSKNIQYF.

The genes are TRBV5-1 and TRBJ2-1; the D gene is possibly TRBD1 (6 bases). Germline-derived CDR1 and CDR2 are SGHRS and YFSETQ. The CDR3 is 15 residues long. V was shortened by 5 bases and J by 5 bases, with 17 bases between the two germline ends. The CDR3 is CASRPNAGVDNEQFF. In DNA form, the CDR3 reads TGCGCCAGCAGGCCCAATGCAGGGGTTGACAATGAGCAGTTCTTC.

The chain combines TRBV5-1 with TRBJ1-1, with D maybe TRBD1 (6 bases). Germline lookup yields CDR1 SGHRS and CDR2 YFSETQ. With 4 bases removed from V and 1 base from J, the gap between germline ends came to 14 bases. The CDR3 contains 15 residues. The CDR3 DNA follows: TGCGCCAGCAGCCCCCTAACAGGGCAGAACACTGAAGCTTTCTTT. Its protein product is CASSPLTGQNTEAFF.

This clone was observed a handful of times. The chain combines TRBV5-1 with TRBJ2-5, with D hard to call. This CDR3 region has 11 residues. Germline values: CDR1 SGHRS, CDR2 YFSETQ. With 2 bases removed from V and 3 bases from J, the gap between germline ends came to 2 bases. The CDR3 sequence: CASSFEETQYF. CDR3 sequence (DNA): TGCGCCAGCAGCTTCGAAGAGACCCAGTACTTC.

In regard to this clone: The same CDR3 arises from other DNA sequences in this sample as well. The chain combines TRBV15 with TRBJ2-3, with 9 bases that match TRBD2. CDR1 is LNHNV and CDR2 is YYDKDF in the germline V gene (reference sequence). The CDR3 contains 15 residues. With V trimmed by 9 bases and J by 2 bases, 9 bases remained unmatched. DNA of the CDR3: TGTGCCACAGCTGGGCGGGGGGGGGACACAGATACGCAGTATTTT. Its protein product is CATAGRGGDTDTQYF.

The chain has TRBV6-6 and TRBJ2-7, with 10 positions matching TRBD1. With 7 bases clipped from V and 3 bases from J, the junction kept 9 bases outside the gene matches. This CDR3 contains 15 residues. Germline V gene lookup returns CDR1 MNHNY and CDR2 SVGAGI (reference sequence). In nucleotides, the CDR3 is TGTGCCAGCACGGCCCGGGACAGGGGCTTCTACGAGCAGTACTTC. Its protein product is CASTARDRGFYEQYF.

In this sample, this clone turned up once. The gene calls are TRBV16 and TRBJ1-5; D gene uncertain. The germline CDR1 and CDR2 sequences are KGHSY and FQNENV. CDR3 length: 14 amino acids. V lost 4 bases and J lost 1, with 8 bases in between. The CDR3 nucleotides read TGTGCCAGCAGCCCCCATGCGAGCAATCAGCCCCAGCATTTT. It is translated as CASSPHASNQPQHF.

V gene TRBV5-1 combines with J gene TRBJ2-7, with 7 bases fitting TRBD1. After removal of 4 bases from V and 5 bases from J, the junction contained 12 bases not matched to a gene. Germline V gene data show CDR1 as SGHRS and CDR2 as YFSETQ. This CDR3 contains 15 residues. CDR3 residues: CASSPLDRALDEQYF. The DNA for the CDR3 is TGCGCCAGCAGCCCACTCGACAGGGCGCTCGACGAGCAGTACTTC.

The chain joins TRBV28 to TRBJ2-3; 16 positions agree with TRBD2. CDR3 length equals 16 residues. J was trimmed by 3 bases and V by 10 bases; bases with no gene match: 7. Germline CDR1 is MDHEN and CDR2 is SYDVKM. The CDR3 DNA reads as TGTGCCATCGGGACTAGCGGGAGGGTGGGGACAGATACGCAGTATTTT. Protein product: CAIGTSGRVGTDTQYF.

The CDR3 spells CASSFQGQGADGYTF. CDR3 sequence (DNA): TGCGCCAGCAGCTTTCAAGGACAGGGGGCGGATGGCTACACCTTC. This chain links TRBV5-1 with TRBJ1-2, with 11 positions matching TRBD1. Per germline, CDR1 SGHRS and CDR2 YFSETQ. Losses at the gene ends were 2 bases for V and 6 bases for J; bases not matched to a gene: 6. CDR3 length: 15 residues.

V and J are TRBV23-1 and TRBJ1-5; TRBD1 might be the D (5 bases). TRBV23-1 is designated an ORF whose function remains uncertain. The CDR3 spans 17 residues. V was trimmed by 2 bases and J by 0 bases, leaving 14 bases between them. The CDR3, as DNA: TGCGCCAGCAGTCAACTTCCAGGGAAGTATAGCAATCAGCCCCAGCATTTT. Amino acid sequence: CASSQLPGKYSNQPQHF.

V and J are TRBV24-1 and TRBJ2-3; D gene unclear. V was pared by 4 bases and J by 7 bases, with 17 bases between. CDR3 length equals 15 residues. Germline V gene sequence: CDR1 KGHDR, CDR2 SFDVKD. CDR3 DNA sequence: TGTGCCACCAGTGACAATAAGCAGCGAGTAAATACGCAGTATTTT. This gives the protein CATSDNKQRVNTQYF.

Judged by abundance, this clone is medium-sized. V and J are TRBV20-1 and TRBJ2-7, with D hard to call. Germline values: CDR1 DFQATT, CDR2 SNEGSKA (reference sequence). The CDR3 sequence is 11 residues long. Between the trimmed V and J ends, which lost 3 bases and 2 bases, there was a span of 5 bases. Written as DNA, the CDR3 is TGCAGTGCTAGGACAACCTACGAGCAGTACTTC. Its protein is CSARTTYEQYF.

V gene TRBV4-3 combines with J gene TRBJ2-2; maybe TRBD1 (5 bases). Germline CDR1 reads LGHNA; CDR2 reads YSLEER. V was pared by 3 bases and J by 1 base, with 18 bases between. This CDR3 is built from 18 residues. The DNA of the CDR3 is TGCGCCAGCAGCCACCCTGCCCTTGGGGCGGTGAACACCGGGGAGCTGTTTTTT. This translates into CASSHPALGAVNTGELFF.

The chain recombines TRBV29-1 with TRBJ1-1; no clear D gene. Germline V gene lookup returns CDR1 SQVTM and CDR2 ANQGSEA. With 2 bases removed from V and 1 base from J, the gap between germline ends came to 5 bases. The CDR3 covers 12 residues. CDR3 region: CSVERQNTEAFF. Written as DNA, the CDR3 is TGCAGCGTTGAAAGACAGAACACTGAAGCTTTCTTT.

The chain carries TRBV7-2 and TRBJ2-1; TRBD2 is a possible D gene (5 bases). The CDR3 totals 14 residues. The germline CDR1 and CDR2 sequences are SGHTA and FQGNSA. Trimming removed 3 bases from V and 4 bases from J, with 10 bases in between. The CDR3 spells CASSFGAVYNEQFF. The CDR3 DNA reads TGTGCCAGCAGCTTCGGAGCGGTATACAATGAGCAGTTCTTC. Using reference TRBV7-2 and TRBJ2-1 for the parts outside the CDR3, the full variable domain is GAGVSQSPSNKVTEKGKDVELRCDPISGHTALYWYRQSLGQGLEFLIYFQGNSAPDKSGLPSDRFSAERTGGSVSTLTIQRTQQEDSAVYLCASSFGAVYNEQFFGPGTRLTVL.

The chain carries TRBV18 and TRBJ2-5, with TRBD2 identical over 7 bases. After removal of 5 bases from V and 2 bases from J, the junction contained 5 bases not matched to a gene. The CDR3 consists of 14 residues. In germline, CDR1 is KGHSH, CDR2 LQKENI. This CDR3 reads CASSSGLLQETQYF. DNA of the CDR3: TGTGCCAGCTCATCGGGACTACTTCAAGAGACCCAGTACTTC.

This chain joins TRBV11-2 and TRBJ1-3; maybe TRBD1 (5 bases). Germline V gene data show CDR1 as SGHAT and CDR2 as FQNNGV. The CDR3 has 15 amino acids. Trimming took 2 bases from V and 1 from J, leaving 9 bases between them. CDR3 loop: CASSLMSGSGNTIYF. The DNA for the CDR3 is TGTGCCAGCAGCTTAATGTCAGGGTCTGGAAACACCATATATTTT.